This paragraph covers one TCR beta chain sequence. This sample is drawn from a study of T cells in Graves' hyperthyroidism and ophthalmopathy. Absent ophthalmopathy progression within 18 months defined stable Graves' hyperthyroidism. Newly diagnosed hyperthyroidism patients aged 18 to 65 years had disease lasting under 2 months. Pregnant or lactating patients were excluded, as were those with uncontrolled infection or other autoimmune disease. Cells are PBMCs isolated from roughly 9.3 ml of fresh blood. Amplification of TCR beta CDR3 regions was performed using RNA transcripts as template. Initially, a first-round RT-PCR of the TCR CDR3 employed the HTBI primer set. TCRdb reanalysed the multiplex PCR reads using MiXCR and keeps one entry per CDR3 protein. The sample has fewer than 600,000 distinct CDR3 sequences, approximately 15% seen once. The CDR3 totals 15 residues. CDR1 and CDR2 from the germline V gene are SGHRS and YFSETQ. Germline trimming cut 3 bases from V and 9 bases from J; bases unmatched to any gene: 5.

Sequencing used blood. This clonotype was sampled from a woman in her thirties or forties with Graves' hyperthyroidism. The V and J genes are TRBV5-1 and TRBJ2-1; 14 bases align to TRBD2. The CDR3 spells CASSYGTSGSGEQFF. The CDR3 nucleotides read TGCGCCAGCAGCTACGGGACTAGCGGGAGTGGTGAGCAGTTCTTC.